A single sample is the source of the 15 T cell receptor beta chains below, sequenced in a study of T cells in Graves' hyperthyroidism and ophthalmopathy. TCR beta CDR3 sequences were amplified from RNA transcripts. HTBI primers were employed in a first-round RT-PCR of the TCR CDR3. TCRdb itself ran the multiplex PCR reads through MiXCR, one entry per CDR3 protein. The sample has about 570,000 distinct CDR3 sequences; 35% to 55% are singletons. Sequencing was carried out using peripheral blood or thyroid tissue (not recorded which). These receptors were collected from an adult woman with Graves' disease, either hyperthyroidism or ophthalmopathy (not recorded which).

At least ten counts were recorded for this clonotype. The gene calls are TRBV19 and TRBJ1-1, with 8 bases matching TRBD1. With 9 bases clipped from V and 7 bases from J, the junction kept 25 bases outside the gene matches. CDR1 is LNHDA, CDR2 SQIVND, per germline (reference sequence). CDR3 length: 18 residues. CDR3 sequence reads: CASRAPFFQDRDFHEAFF. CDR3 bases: TGTGCCAGCCGAGCCCCGTTTTTCCAGGACAGGGATTTTCATGAAGCTTTCTTT. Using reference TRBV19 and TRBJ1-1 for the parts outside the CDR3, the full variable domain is DGGITQSPKYLFRKEGQNVTLSCEQNLNHDAMYWYRQDPGQGLRLIYYSQIVNDFQKGDIAEGYSVSREKKESFPLTVTSAQKNPTAFYLCASRAPFFQDRDFHEAFFGQGTRLTVV.

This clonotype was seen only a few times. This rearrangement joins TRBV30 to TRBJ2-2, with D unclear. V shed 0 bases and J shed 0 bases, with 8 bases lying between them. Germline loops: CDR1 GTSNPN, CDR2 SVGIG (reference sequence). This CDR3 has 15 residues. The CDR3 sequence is CAWSVTLTNTGELFF. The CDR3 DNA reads TGTGCCTGGAGTGTAACTCTAACGAACACCGGGGAGCTGTTTTTT.

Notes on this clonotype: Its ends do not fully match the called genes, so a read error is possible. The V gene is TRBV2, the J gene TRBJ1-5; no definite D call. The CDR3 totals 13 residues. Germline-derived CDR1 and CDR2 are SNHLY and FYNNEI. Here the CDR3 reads CASRPFDNRPQHF. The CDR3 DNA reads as TGTGCCAGCAGACCTTTTGACAATCGGCCCCAGCATTTT.

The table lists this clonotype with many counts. This chain's CDR3 is CSVEEGAGYEQYF. CDR3 in DNA: TGCAGCGTTGAAGAGGGGGCAGGGTACGAGCAGTACTTC. The chain combines TRBV29-1 with TRBJ2-7, with a tentative D call TRBD1 (6 bases). The V gene's germline CDR1 is SQVTM and CDR2 ANQGSEA. The CDR3 is 13 amino acids. The V end lost 0 bases, the J end lost 4 bases, and 10 bases lay between the germline ends.

The CDR3 spells CASGGGGLNEQYF. In nucleotides, the CDR3 is TGTGCCAGCGGAGGAGGGGGTTTGAACGAGCAGTACTTC. The V gene is TRBV25-1, the J gene TRBJ2-7, with D perhaps given as TRBD1 or TRBD2 (6 bases each). CDR1 and CDR2 (germline): MGHDK, SYGVNS. The CDR3 length is 13 residues. Trimming left V 8 bases short and J 5 bases short, with 16 bases between.

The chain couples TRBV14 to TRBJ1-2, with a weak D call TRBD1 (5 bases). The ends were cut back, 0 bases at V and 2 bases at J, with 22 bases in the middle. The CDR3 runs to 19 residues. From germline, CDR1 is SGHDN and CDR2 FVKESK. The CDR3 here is CASSQDVARVRDGNYGYTF. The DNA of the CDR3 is TGTGCCAGCAGCCAAGATGTTGCTAGAGTCAGGGACGGCAACTATGGCTACACCTTC.

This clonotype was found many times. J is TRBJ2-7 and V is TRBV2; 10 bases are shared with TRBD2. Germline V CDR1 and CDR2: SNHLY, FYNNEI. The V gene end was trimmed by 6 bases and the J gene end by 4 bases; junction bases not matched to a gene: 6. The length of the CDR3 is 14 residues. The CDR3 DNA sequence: TGTGCCAGCAGGCGAGGACTAGCGGATTACGAGCAGTACTTC. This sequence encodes CASRRGLADYEQYF.

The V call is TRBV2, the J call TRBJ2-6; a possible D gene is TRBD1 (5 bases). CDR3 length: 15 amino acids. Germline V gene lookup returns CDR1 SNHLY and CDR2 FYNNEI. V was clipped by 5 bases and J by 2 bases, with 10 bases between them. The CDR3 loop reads CASSPQDTGANVLTF. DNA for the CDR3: TGTGCCAGCAGTCCACAGGATACTGGGGCCAACGTCCTGACTTTC.

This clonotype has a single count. The CDR3 region has the DNA TGTCCAGGGGTTGGCTACACCTTC. Protein: CPGVGYTF. The rearrangement links TRBV10-3 to TRBJ1-2, with a weak D call TRBD1 (6 bases). The CDR3 runs to 8 residues. Germline assignment: CDR1 ENHRY and CDR2 SYGVKD.

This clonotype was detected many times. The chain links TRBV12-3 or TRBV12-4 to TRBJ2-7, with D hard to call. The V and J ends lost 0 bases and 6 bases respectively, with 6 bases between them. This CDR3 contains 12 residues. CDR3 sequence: CASSLAGLEQYF. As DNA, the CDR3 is TGTGCCAGCAGTTTAGCAGGGCTCGAGCAGTACTTC.

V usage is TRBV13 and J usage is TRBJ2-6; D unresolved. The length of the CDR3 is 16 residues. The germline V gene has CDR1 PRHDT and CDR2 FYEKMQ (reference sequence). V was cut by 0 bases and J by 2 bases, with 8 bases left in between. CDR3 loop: CASSLGTRAGANVLTF. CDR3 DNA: TGTGCCAGCAGCTTAGGGACCCGGGCTGGGGCCAACGTCCTGACTTTC. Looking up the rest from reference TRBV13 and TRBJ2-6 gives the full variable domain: AAGVIQSPRHLIKEKRETATLKCYPIPRHDTVYWYQQGPGQDPQFLISFYEKMQSDKGSIPDRFSAQQFSDYHSELNMSSLELGDSALYFCASSLGTRAGANVLTFGAGSRLTVL.

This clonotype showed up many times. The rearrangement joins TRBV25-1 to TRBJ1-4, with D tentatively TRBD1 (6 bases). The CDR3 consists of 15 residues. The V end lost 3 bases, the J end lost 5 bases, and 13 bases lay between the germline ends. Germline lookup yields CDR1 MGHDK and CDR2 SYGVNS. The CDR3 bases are TGTGCCAGCAGTGATGGATGGACAGTGAATGAAAAACTGTTTTTT. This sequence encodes CASSDGWTVNEKLFF.

The CDR3, as DNA: TGCAGTGCCGATGGGGGGAACACTGAAGCTTTCTTT. Translation: CSADGGNTEAFF. This chain links TRBV20-1 with TRBJ1-1; D might be TRBD1 (5 bases). This CDR3 region has 12 residues. The germline V gene has CDR1 DFQATT and CDR2 SNEGSKA (reference sequence). Trimming left V 6 bases short and J 1 base short, with 9 bases between.

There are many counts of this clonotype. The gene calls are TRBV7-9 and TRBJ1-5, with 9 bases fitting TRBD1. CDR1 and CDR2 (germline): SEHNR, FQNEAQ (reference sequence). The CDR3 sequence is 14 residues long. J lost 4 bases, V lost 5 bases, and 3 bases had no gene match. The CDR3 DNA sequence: TGTGCCAGCAGCGGTGGGACAGGGAATCAGCCCCAGCATTTT. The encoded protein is CASSGGTGNQPQHF. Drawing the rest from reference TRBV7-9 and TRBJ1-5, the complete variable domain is DTGVSQNPRHKITKRGQNVTFRCDPISEHNRLYWYRQTLGQGPEFLTYFQNEAQLEKSRLLSDRFSAERPKGSFSTLEIQRTEQGDSAMYLCASSGGTGNQPQHFGDGTRLSIL.

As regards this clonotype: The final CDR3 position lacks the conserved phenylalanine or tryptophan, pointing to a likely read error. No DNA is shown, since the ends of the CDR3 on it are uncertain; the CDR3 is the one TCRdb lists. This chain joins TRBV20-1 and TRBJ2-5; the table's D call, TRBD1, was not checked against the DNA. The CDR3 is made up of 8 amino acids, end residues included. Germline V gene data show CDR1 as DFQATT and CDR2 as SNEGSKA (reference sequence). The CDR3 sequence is CSARGGGG.